This T cell receptor (beta chain) was identified during a study of cytomegalovirus exposure and HLA in healthy donors. Regarding this clone: The antigen is unknown.

The PCR had 60 Vbeta and 13 Jbeta primers. Clones were read by immunoSEQ multiplex PCR, and TCRdb kept only the in-frame ones, dropping some. The repertoire holds about 190,000 clones, with roughly 81% as singletons. Study-wide findings and caveats: The study put about 180 TCR beta chains on its list as cytomegalovirus-associated.

V was cut by 6 bases and J by 8 bases, with 16 bases left in between. Germline assignment: CDR1 MRHNA and CDR2 SNTAGT. The CDR3 has 14 amino acids. This clonotype originated in a woman between 25 and 40 years old in good health and CMV-seropositive. This chain joins TRBV6-4 and TRBJ1-4, with D possibly being TRBD1 (6 bases). The sequencing input was PBMCs. CDR3 protein: CASRATGFSEKLFF. The CDR3 coding sequence is TGTGCCAGCAGAGCCACAGGGTTTTCGGAAAAACTGTTTTTT.